This TCR beta chain was documented in a study of T-cell memory formation after mild COVID-19. Germline CDR1 and CDR2: SGHTA and FQGNSA. V gave up 2 bases and J gave up 9 bases; unmatched junction bases: 5. The CDR3 consists of 15 residues. In TCRdb, the 5' RACE reads were re-called with MiXCR into one record per CDR3 protein. The top ten hold roughly 3.8% of the sample, which has fewer than 200,000 distinct CDR3 sequences, around a sixth seen once. V usage is TRBV7-2 and J usage is TRBJ1-6; 9 nucleotides agree with TRBD1. The sequence was collected from a man aged 18 to 30 who had mild COVID-19 (a few samples of this study predate the infection). Cell type and time point are not known. Sequences were obtained from PBMCs or a T cell subset sorted from them (not recorded which). The CDR3 protein is CASSLRGQGSSPLHF. CDR3 nucleotides: TGTGCCAGCAGCTTAAGGGGACAGGGAAGTTCACCCCTCCACTTT.